The next 22 T cell receptor beta chains were all read from a single sample in a study of cytomegalovirus exposure and HLA in healthy donors (dated by TCRdb to between 2016 and 2019). Libraries came from the immunoSEQ multiplex PCR assay. The multiplex PCR relied on a mix of 60 forward primers for TCR Vbeta segments and 13 reverse primers for TCR Jbeta segments. TCRdb re-hosts the immuneACCESS table, in-frame sequences only. Its copies lack some clones; in the studies checked, an unresolved V gene accounts for under half of them, and the cause for the rest is not known. The sample table contains under 200,000 clones; only one count was recorded for 77% of them. The leading ten clones occupy around 2.8% of the sample. Material for sequencing was PBMCs. The receptors were gathered from a woman aged 40 to 55 in good health and CMV-seropositive.

This clone was counted between two and nine times. An end of the junction does not agree with germline; a read error may underlie this. The chain has TRBV7-9 and TRBJ1-2, with 8 bases aligning to TRBD1. The CDR3 contains 12 residues. Looked up from germline, CDR1 is SEHNR and CDR2 is FQNEAQ (reference sequence). The DNA for the CDR3 is TGTTCCAGCAGTTCAGACAGGGGTGGCTACACCTTC. Its translation is CSSSSDRGGYTF. The full variable domain, its missing parts supplied by reference TRBV7-9 and TRBJ1-2, is DTGVSQNPRHKITKRGQNVTFRCDPISEHNRLYWYRQTLGQGPEFLTYFQNEAQLEKSRLLSDRFSAERPKGSFSTLEIQRTEQGDSAMYLCSSSSDRGGYTFGSGTRLTVV.

This clone was recorded a few times. The rearrangement uses TRBV18 and TRBJ2-3; 10 bases align to TRBD1. CDR1 is KGHSH and CDR2 is LQKENI in the germline V gene. With V trimmed by 4 bases and J by 3 bases, 4 bases remained unmatched. The CDR3 has 15 residues. This chain's CDR3 is CASSRQGALTDTQYF. CDR3 DNA sequence: TGTGCCAGCTCACGACAGGGGGCGTTAACAGATACGCAGTATTTT.

This chain connects TRBV7-2 to TRBJ2-7; TRBD2 matches 13 bases. Germline V CDR1 and CDR2: SGHTA, FQGNSA. Trimming at V came to 5 bases and at J to 7 bases, leaving 8 bases not matched to a gene. The CDR3 totals 15 residues. Here the CDR3 reads CASSMRLAGGWEQYF. CDR3 bases: TGTGCCAGCAGCATGAGACTAGCGGGAGGATGGGAGCAGTACTTC.

The gene calls are TRBV2 and TRBJ2-5, with a weak D call TRBD1 (6 bases). The CDR3 is 14 residues long. Looked up from germline, CDR1 is SNHLY and CDR2 is FYNNEI. The V gene lost 1 base and the J gene lost 5 bases, with 11 bases spanning the gap. This CDR3 reads CASSEELGGETQYF. The CDR3, as DNA: TGTGCCAGCAGTGAAGAGCTAGGGGGTGAGACCCAGTACTTC. Using reference TRBV2 and TRBJ2-5 for the parts outside the CDR3, the full variable domain is EPEVTQTPSHQVTQMGQEVILRCVPISNHLYFYWYRQILGQKVEFLVSFYNNEISEKSEIFDDQFSVERPDGSNFTLKIRSTKLEDSAMYFCASSEELGGETQYFGPGTRLLVL.

The rearrangement links TRBV29-1 to TRBJ1-1; D gene uncertain. Trimming cost V 6 bases and J 2 bases, with 13 bases left between them. CDR3 length equals 13 residues. The germline V gene encodes CDR1 SQVTM and CDR2 ANQGSEA. CDR3 in DNA: TGCAGCGTGACCCGAGGCCTTAACACTGAAGCTTTCTTT. This encodes CSVTRGLNTEAFF.

The chain couples TRBV7-9 to TRBJ2-7, with D tentatively TRBD2 (6 bases). V was cut by 2 bases and J by 5 bases, with 7 bases left in between. This CDR3 comprises 12 residues. The germline gives CDR1 SEHNR, CDR2 FQNEAQ (reference sequence). This CDR3 reads CASSLWGDEQYF. CDR3 sequence (DNA): TGTGCCAGCAGCTTATGGGGGGACGAGCAGTACTTC.

This chain links TRBV4-2 with TRBJ1-2; 9 nucleotides line up with TRBD1. Trimming at V came to 1 base and at J to 7 bases, leaving 4 bases not matched to a gene. Germline V gene sequence: CDR1 LGHNA, CDR2 YNFKEQ. This CDR3 region has 14 residues. DNA of the CDR3: TGTGCCAGCAGCCAAGGAGGACAGGGGAGTGGCTACACCTTC. It encodes CASSQGGQGSGYTF.

This rearrangement joins TRBV19 to TRBJ2-7; TRBD2 matches 10 bases. J gave up 8 bases and V 3 bases, and 4 bases lay outside the gene matches. The V gene's germline CDR1 is LNHDA and CDR2 SQIVND (reference sequence). This CDR3 is built from 13 residues. CDR3 DNA sequence: TGTGCCAGTAGTATTAGCGGGGGGTACAAGCAGTACTTC. Protein: CASSISGGYKQYF.

The chain combines TRBV4-3 with TRBJ1-1; D not resolved. Germline loops: CDR1 LGHNA, CDR2 YSLEER. The V end lost 0 bases, the J end lost 4 bases, and 9 bases lay between the germline ends. The length of the CDR3 is 14 residues. CDR3 loop: CASSQDSRSTEAFF. Here the CDR3 DNA reads TGCGCCAGCAGCCAAGACAGCCGGAGCACTGAAGCTTTCTTT.

The V gene is TRBV2, the J gene TRBJ2-2, with 9 bases fitting TRBD1. The germline V gene encodes CDR1 SNHLY and CDR2 FYNNEI. The J segment lost 5 bases and the V segment lost 7 bases, leaving 8 bases of the junction unmatched. This CDR3 is built from 15 residues. This CDR3 is CASTLRDRETGELFF. The CDR3 DNA reads TGTGCCAGCACCCTCCGGGACAGGGAGACCGGGGAGCTGTTTTTT. The variable domain in full, completed from reference TRBV2 and TRBJ2-2, reads EPEVTQTPSHQVTQMGQEVILRCVPISNHLYFYWYRQILGQKVEFLVSFYNNEISEKSEIFDDQFSVERPDGSNFTLKIRSTKLEDSAMYFCASTLRDRETGELFFGEGSRLTVL.

The rearrangement links TRBV19 to TRBJ1-2; D is unresolved. Germline V gene data show CDR1 as LNHDA and CDR2 as SQIVND (reference sequence). This CDR3 is 14 amino acids long. Trimming took off 2 bases at V and 4 bases at J, with 11 bases between the two ends. In DNA, the CDR3 is TGTGCCAGTAGTATACCAGGATTGTCCTATGGCTACACCTTC. Translating it yields CASSIPGLSYGYTF.

This chain uses TRBV6-5 with TRBJ1-2; 7 nucleotides line up with TRBD1. This CDR3 has 14 amino acids. CDR1 is MNHEY and CDR2 is SVGAGI in the germline V gene. The V and J ends lost 2 bases and 5 bases, in that order; junction bases with no gene match: 5. CDR3 protein: CASSYEQGRYGYTF. The CDR3 DNA reads TGTGCCAGCAGTTACGAACAGGGGCGGTATGGCTACACCTTC.

V is TRBV7-9 and J is TRBJ2-3, with 9 nucleotides matching TRBD2. Germline assignment: CDR1 SEHNR and CDR2 FQNEAQ (reference sequence). V shed 5 bases and J 4 bases; nucleotides not matched to a gene: 7. The CDR3 contains 15 residues. CDR3 DNA: TGTGCCAGCAGCCCATCTAGCGGGGCGGCAGATACGCAGTATTTT. The encoded protein is CASSPSSGAADTQYF.

The V call is TRBV7-2, the J call TRBJ1-3, with TRBD1 matching 7 bases. The CDR3 is 13 residues long. Germline CDR1 is SGHTA and CDR2 is FQGNSA. V trimming: 8 bases; J trimming: 4 bases; junction bases outside the gene matches: 5. The CDR3 protein is CASELDRGNTIYF. DNA of the CDR3: TGTGCCAGCGAGTTGGACAGGGGAAACACCATATATTTT.

J is TRBJ2-7 and V is TRBV4-3; TRBD2 might be the D (5 bases). This CDR3 spans 15 amino acids. CDR1 LGHNA and CDR2 YSLEER come from the germline V gene. Trimming took off 0 bases at V and 4 bases at J, with 13 bases between the two ends. The CDR3 nucleotides read TGCGCCAGCAGCCAAGAAACCGCTAGCCGGTACGAGCAGTACTTC. Translating gives CASSQETASRYEQYF.

The chain couples TRBV15 to TRBJ2-7, with 7 bases lining up with TRBD2. Germline V gene lookup returns CDR1 LNHNV and CDR2 YYDKDF (reference sequence). The J segment lost 7 bases and the V segment lost 2 bases, leaving 17 bases of the junction unmatched. CDR3 length equals 17 residues. The CDR3 protein is CATSRNWEGGSFGEQYF. The CDR3 DNA reads as TGTGCCACCAGCAGAAACTGGGAGGGAGGGTCCTTCGGGGAGCAGTACTTC.

This clone was seen a handful of times. This chain joins TRBV7-2 and TRBJ2-7, with 9 nucleotides matching TRBD2. Germline-derived CDR1 and CDR2 are SGHTA and FQGNSA. This CDR3 contains 15 residues. V trimming: 5 bases; J trimming: 4 bases; junction bases outside the gene matches: 9. CDR3 sequence reads: CASSPQAGGLYEQYF. The CDR3 nucleotides read TGTGCCAGCAGCCCCCAAGCGGGAGGATTGTACGAGCAGTACTTC.

V usage is TRBV28 and J usage is TRBJ1-3, with 7 bases aligning to TRBD1. V dropped 6 bases and J dropped 0; count of bases not matched to a gene: 8. The germline gives CDR1 MDHEN, CDR2 SYDVKM. The CDR3 is made up of 16 amino acids. The CDR3 nucleotides read TGTGCCAGCAGCCGGGGACAGAGTAACTCTGGAAACACCATATATTTT. Protein: CASSRGQSNSGNTIYF.

CDR3 in amino acids: CASSLGGVRTEAFF. In nucleotides, the CDR3 is TGTGCCAGCAGCTTAGGGGGGGTGCGGACTGAAGCTTTCTTT. The chain links TRBV7-2 to TRBJ1-1, with D possibly TRBD1 on 5 matching bases. CDR1 is SGHTA, CDR2 FQGNSA, per germline. The CDR3 loop spans 14 amino acids. Trimming removed 1 base at V and 5 bases at J, with 11 bases between.

The chain links TRBV2 to TRBJ2-7; D might be TRBD2 (5 bases). V lost 8 bases, J lost 5 bases, and 19 bases lay in between. Germline values: CDR1 SNHLY, CDR2 FYNNEI. The CDR3 totals 14 residues. CDR3 sequence: CASARRLAQNEQYF. The CDR3 DNA sequence: TGTGCCAGCGCAAGGAGGCTAGCTCAAAACGAGCAGTACTTC.

The chain employs TRBV7-2 and TRBJ1-2; weak D call: TRBD1 (6 bases). V was clipped by 1 base and J by 2 bases, with 8 bases between them. The germline gives CDR1 SGHTA, CDR2 FQGNSA. The CDR3 covers 14 residues. The CDR3 DNA follows: TGTGCCAGCAGCTTAGAAGGACAGAACTATGGCTACACCTTC. It is translated as CASSLEGQNYGYTF.

The table lists this clone with a few counts. CDR3 coding DNA: TGCGCCAGCAGCTCTGCGGGGACGGGTAACTATGGCTACACCTTC. This gives the protein CASSSAGTGNYGYTF. The chain links TRBV5-1 to TRBJ1-2; D perhaps matches TRBD1 (5 bases). Germline V CDR1 and CDR2: SGHRS, YFSETQ. CDR3 length: 15 residues. With 3 bases removed from V and 1 base from J, the gap between germline ends came to 13 bases.